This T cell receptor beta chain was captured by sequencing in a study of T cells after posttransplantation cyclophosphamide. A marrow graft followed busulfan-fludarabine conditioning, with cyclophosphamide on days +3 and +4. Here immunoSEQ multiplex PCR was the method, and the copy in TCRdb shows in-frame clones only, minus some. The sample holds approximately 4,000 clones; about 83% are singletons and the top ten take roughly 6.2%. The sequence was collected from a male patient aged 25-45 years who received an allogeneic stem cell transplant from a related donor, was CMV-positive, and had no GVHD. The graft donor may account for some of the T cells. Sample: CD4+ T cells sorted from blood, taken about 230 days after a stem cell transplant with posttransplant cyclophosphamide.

The CDR3, as DNA: TGTGCCAGAAGCTTGATTCGGGACACTGAAGCTTTCTTT. Translated: CARSLIRDTEAFF. The V and J genes are TRBV5-3 and TRBJ1-1; D ambiguous. TRBV5-3 is designated an ORF whose function remains uncertain. The length of the CDR3 is 13 residues. The V gene lost 1 base and the J gene lost 3 bases, with 7 bases spanning the gap.